These 22 T cell receptor beta chains share one sample of origin, sequenced in a study of blood T cell repertoires in COVID-19. Sequencing was performed with immunoSEQ multiplex PCR; in TCRdb, only in-frame clones are kept and a portion is missing. The table records over 100,000 clones, more than 80% of them present only once. Sequencing was carried out using peripheral blood. These TCRs come from a human donor in a cohort sampled during active COVID-19.

This rearrangement joins TRBV5-1 to TRBJ1-5; 9 bases line up with TRBD1. This CDR3 spans 15 amino acids. Germline CDR1 is SGHRS and CDR2 is YFSETQ. With 3 bases clipped from V and 4 bases from J, the junction kept 5 bases outside the gene matches. CDR3 amino acids: CASSSSGTGNQPQHF. The CDR3 DNA follows: TGCGCCAGCAGCTCATCCGGGACAGGGAATCAGCCCCAGCATTTT.

This chain links TRBV3-1 (or the pseudogene TRBV3-2) with TRBJ1-5; 7 nucleotides agree with TRBD1. CDR1 and CDR2 (germline): LGHDT, YNNKEL (reference sequence). V trimming: 1 base; J trimming: 2 bases; junction bases outside the gene matches: 2. The CDR3 runs 15 residues. As DNA, the CDR3 is TGTGCCAGCAGCCAAGCAGGGGGGCGCAATCAGCCCCAGCATTTT. Protein sequence: CASSQAGGRNQPQHF.

Written as DNA, the CDR3 is TGCGCCAGCAGCTTGTCGGTGCAGGGGGTTGGCTACACCTTC. Translated: CASSLSVQGVGYTF. The chain couples TRBV5-1 to TRBJ1-2; 7 bases line up with TRBD1. Germline CDR1 reads SGHRS; CDR2 reads YFSETQ. This CDR3 region has 14 residues. J gave up 7 bases and V 1 base, and 7 bases lay outside the gene matches.

The CDR3 here is CASSESGISNNEQFF. DNA of the CDR3: TGTGCCAGCAGCGAAAGCGGGATCTCTAACAATGAGCAGTTCTTC. The V gene is TRBV9, the J gene TRBJ2-1, with 7 positions matching TRBD2. J was trimmed by 5 bases and V by 3 bases; bases with no gene match: 8. Germline V lookup: CDR1 SGDLS, CDR2 YYNGEE. This CDR3 region has 15 residues.

The chain links TRBV19 to TRBJ2-3; 7 bases agree with TRBD2. The CDR3 covers 16 residues. The trim removed 4 bases at V and 0 bases at J, leaving 7 bases unmatched. Germline CDR1 reads LNHDA; CDR2 reads SQIVND (reference sequence). The CDR3 reads CASSKVSGGSTDTQYF. CDR3 in DNA: TGTGCCAGTAGTAAAGTATCCGGGGGGAGCACAGATACGCAGTATTTT. Full variable domain (rest looked up from reference TRBV19 and TRBJ2-3): DGGITQSPKYLFRKEGQNVTLSCEQNLNHDAMYWYRQDPGQGLRLIYYSQIVNDFQKGDIAEGYSVSREKKESFPLTVTSAQKNPTAFYLCASSKVSGGSTDTQYFGPGTRLTVL.

The V and J genes are TRBV19 and TRBJ1-3; D is ambiguous. The CDR3 extends over 14 amino acids. The germline V and J ends were trimmed by 7 bases and 0 bases, with 10 bases remaining between them. Germline V gene lookup returns CDR1 LNHDA and CDR2 SQIVND (reference sequence). The CDR3 sequence: CASTAVNSGNTIYF. In nucleotides, the CDR3 is TGTGCCAGTACCGCGGTAAACTCTGGAAACACCATATATTTT. Complete variable domain (other parts from reference TRBV19 and TRBJ1-3): DGGITQSPKYLFRKEGQNVTLSCEQNLNHDAMYWYRQDPGQGLRLIYYSQIVNDFQKGDIAEGYSVSREKKESFPLTVTSAQKNPTAFYLCASTAVNSGNTIYFGEGSWLTVV.

The chain links TRBV7-2 to TRBJ2-3, with D hard to call. The CDR3 is made up of 12 amino acids. Trimming stripped 2 bases from V and 2 bases from J, with 2 bases between. Germline V lookup: CDR1 SGHTA, CDR2 FQGNSA. The CDR3 nucleotides read TGTGCCAGCAGCTTACACACAGATACGCAGTATTTT. As protein: CASSLHTDTQYF. The complete variable domain, with remaining parts taken from reference TRBV7-2 and TRBJ2-3, reads GAGVSQSPSNKVTEKGKDVELRCDPISGHTALYWYRQSLGQGLEFLIYFQGNSAPDKSGLPSDRFSAERTGGSVSTLTIQRTQQEDSAVYLCASSLHTDTQYFGPGTRLTVL.

The CDR3 DNA reads as TGTGCCAGCAGCTTGGCCGCGGGGGCTTCACCCCTCCACTTT. This codes for CASSLAAGASPLHF. The chain uses TRBV5-6 and TRBJ1-6, with D possibly being TRBD1 (6 bases). Per the germline V gene, CDR1 is SGHDT and CDR2 is YYEEEE. The CDR3 is 14 residues long. Trimming left V 0 bases short and J 9 bases short, with 10 bases between.

The J gene is TRBJ2-5, the V gene TRBV5-1; the match to TRBD1 covers 7 bases. CDR3 length: 13 residues. J was trimmed by 1 base and V by 7 bases; bases with no gene match: 4. Germline CDR1 SGHRS, CDR2 YFSETQ. Here the CDR3 reads CASRTGFQETQYF. DNA for the CDR3: TGCGCCAGCCGGACAGGCTTCCAAGAGACCCAGTACTTC.

This rearrangement joins TRBV10-3 to TRBJ1-2, with D possibly TRBD1 on 5 matching bases. CDR3 length equals 13 residues. V lost 3 bases and J 4 bases, leaving 9 bases between the germline ends. CDR1 and CDR2 (germline): ENHRY, SYGVKD. CDR3 in DNA: TGTGCCATCAGTGATGCAGGGCCCTATGGCTACACCTTC. Its protein product is CAISDAGPYGYTF.

The chain couples TRBV7-8 to TRBJ1-5; the D is unclear. Trimming took off 4 bases at V and 5 bases at J, with 12 bases between the two ends. Germline loops: CDR1 SGHVS, CDR2 FQNEAQ. This CDR3 is built from 14 residues. CDR3 loop: CASSSRWGDQPQHF. The DNA of the CDR3 is TGTGCCAGCAGCTCCCGTTGGGGAGATCAGCCCCAGCATTTT. Full variable domain (outside the CDR3, taken from reference TRBV7-8 and TRBJ1-5): GAGVSQSPRYKVAKRGQDVALRCDPISGHVSLFWYQQALGQGPEFLTYFQNEAQLDKSGLPSDRFFAERPEGSVSTLKIQRTQQEDSAVYLCASSSRWGDQPQHFGDGTRLSIL.

V usage is TRBV15 and J usage is TRBJ1-2; TRBD1 matches at 7 bases. CDR1 is LNHNV and CDR2 is YYDKDF in the germline V gene (reference sequence). CDR3 size: 17 residues. Germline trimming cut 5 bases from V and 1 base from J; bases unmatched to any gene: 13. The chain's CDR3 is CATSPGDRRAYNYGYTF. For the CDR3, the DNA is TGTGCCACCAGCCCTGGGGACAGAAGGGCCTATAACTATGGCTACACCTTC.

The chain has TRBV3-1 (or the pseudogene TRBV3-2) and TRBJ2-5; D might be TRBD1 (6 bases). Germline assignment: CDR1 LGHDT and CDR2 YNNKEL (reference sequence). The CDR3 runs to 17 residues. Trimming left V 3 bases short and J 4 bases short, with 21 bases between. The CDR3, as DNA: TGTGCCAGCAGCCAGGGGGCGAGCCTCCTGACGGGAGAGACCCAGTACTTC. It specifies CASSQGASLLTGETQYF.

This chain connects TRBV9 to TRBJ2-2, with a possible D match to TRBD2 (5 bases). The germline V gene has CDR1 SGDLS and CDR2 YYNGEE. CDR3 length equals 15 residues. The V gene lost 2 bases and the J gene lost 3 bases, with 11 bases spanning the gap. CDR3 in amino acids: CASSVTGWDTGELFF. CDR3 in DNA: TGTGCCAGCAGCGTTACGGGGTGGGACACCGGGGAGCTGTTTTTT.

V gene TRBV9 combines with J gene TRBJ2-7, with 10 bases lining up with TRBD1. Germline V lookup: CDR1 SGDLS, CDR2 YYNGEE. The CDR3 extends over 16 amino acids. J lost 1 base, V lost 0 bases, and 4 bases had no gene match. Written as DNA, the CDR3 is TGTGCCAGCAGCGTAGGACAGGGGGCAAGATCCTACGAGCAGTACTTC. This sequence encodes CASSVGQGARSYEQYF.

The chain employs TRBV6-2 or TRBV6-3 and TRBJ1-5; no firm D call. Germline CDR1 MNHEY, CDR2 SVGEGT. The CDR3 has 14 amino acids. Deletions cut 5 bases from V and 7 bases from J, with 15 bases between. The CDR3 protein is CASSPLRFGQPQHF. CDR3 sequence (DNA): TGTGCCAGCAGTCCGTTGAGGTTCGGACAGCCCCAGCATTTT.

This clone has only one observation. The V and J genes are TRBV28 and TRBJ2-7; D is undetermined. Per germline, CDR1 MDHEN and CDR2 SYDVKM. With 2 bases removed from V and 0 bases from J, the gap between germline ends came to 5 bases. This CDR3 spans 13 amino acids. The CDR3, as DNA: TGTGCCAGCAGTTTACCCCTCTCCTACGAGCAGTACTTC. It specifies CASSLPLSYEQYF.

Turning to this clone: At one end the junction does not follow the germline gene, possibly because of a read error. Other DNA sequences in the sample encode the same CDR3. This chain links TRBV5-6 with TRBJ2-1; TRBD1 aligns across 9 bases. Germline CDR1 reads SGHDT; CDR2 reads YYEEEE. The CDR3 length is 14 residues. The CDR3 coding sequence is TGTGCCAGCAGCTGGGGGACAGGGATGGGTGAGCAATTCTTC. Its translation is CASSWGTGMGEQFF.

The chain couples TRBV19 to TRBJ2-2, with 7 bases identical to TRBD1. The germline V gene encodes CDR1 LNHDA and CDR2 SQIVND (reference sequence). The V segment lost 11 bases and the J segment 0 bases; nucleotides outside the gene matches: 9. The CDR3 is 15 amino acids. The CDR3 DNA follows: TGTGCCGTTCGGATGCAGGGGGCGAACACCGGGGAGCTGTTTTTT. This encodes CAVRMQGANTGELFF.

The chain combines TRBV14 with TRBJ2-7; D uncertain. CDR1 is SGHDN and CDR2 is FVKESK in the germline V gene. The V end lost 1 base, the J end lost 4 bases, and 8 bases lay between the germline ends. This CDR3 region has 13 residues. CDR3: CASSQVSPYEQYF. CDR3 nucleotide sequence: TGTGCCAGCAGCCAAGTATCTCCGTACGAGCAGTACTTC.

This clone was recorded once. The rearrangement joins TRBV9 to TRBJ1-3; D might be TRBD1 (6 bases). V was clipped by 3 bases and J by 0 bases, with 10 bases between them. The V gene's germline CDR1 is SGDLS and CDR2 YYNGEE. The CDR3 loop spans 15 amino acids. DNA for the CDR3: TGTGCCAGCAGCGCAGACAGGCACTCTGGAAACACCATATATTTT. The encoded protein is CASSADRHSGNTIYF.

The gene calls are TRBV13 and TRBJ2-7; 9 positions agree with TRBD2. The V gene end was trimmed by 2 bases and the J gene end by 5 bases; junction bases not matched to a gene: 13. This CDR3 region has 17 residues. Per the germline V gene, CDR1 is PRHDT and CDR2 is FYEKMQ (reference sequence). The CDR3 DNA sequence: TGTGCCAGCAGCTTACAGGCTAGCGGGGATATCGGACACGAGCAGTACTTC. Translating it yields CASSLQASGDIGHEQYF.